Given below is one T cell receptor (beta chain) in context. Original handling: How many nucleated cells were present was estimated from reference gene primer amplification. Generated by immunoSEQ multiplex PCR, the TCRdb table keeps only in-frame clones and is missing some. Clonal size and the V and J genes are those of that table, whereas D and trimming came from the DNA. The profile shows under 130,000 clones, approximately 84% of them singletons. The data were taken from a study of blood T cell repertoires in COVID-19. Study information: Sites across the United States, Italy and Spain contributed samples from acute and convalescent COVID-19. T cells, B-cell-depleted T cells, or PBMCs provided the cDNA or gDNA that served as material.

Trimming cost V 2 bases and J 3 bases; bases outside gene matches: 9. CDR1 and CDR2 from the germline V gene are LGHNA and YSLEER. This CDR3 contains 16 residues. The gene calls are TRBV4-3 and TRBJ1-2; 7 bases line up with TRBD1. This sequence originates from a human donor in a cohort sampled during active COVID-19. Input material: peripheral blood. The CDR3, as DNA: TGCGCCAGCAGCCAATCCGGGACAGTCCCATACTATGGCTACACCTTC. It codes for CASSQSGTVPYYGYTF.